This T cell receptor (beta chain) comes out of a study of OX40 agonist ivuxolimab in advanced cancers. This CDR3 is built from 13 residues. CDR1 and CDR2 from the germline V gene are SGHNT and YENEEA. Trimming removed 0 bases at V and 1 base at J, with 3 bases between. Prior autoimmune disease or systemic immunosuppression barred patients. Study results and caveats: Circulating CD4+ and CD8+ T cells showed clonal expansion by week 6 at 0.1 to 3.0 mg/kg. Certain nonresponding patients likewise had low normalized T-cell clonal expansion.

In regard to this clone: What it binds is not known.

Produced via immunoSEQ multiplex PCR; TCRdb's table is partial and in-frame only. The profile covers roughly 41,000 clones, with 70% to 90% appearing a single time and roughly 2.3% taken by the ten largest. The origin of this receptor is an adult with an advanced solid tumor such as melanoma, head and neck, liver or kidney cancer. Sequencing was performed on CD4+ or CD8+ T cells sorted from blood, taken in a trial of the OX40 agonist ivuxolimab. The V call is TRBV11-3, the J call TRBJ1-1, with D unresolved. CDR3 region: CASSLEGNTEAFF. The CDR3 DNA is TGTGCCAGCAGCTTAGAGGGGAACACTGAAGCTTTCTTT.